This record looks at one T cell receptor (beta chain) sequence and its context. The antigen is not known. V was cut by 5 bases and J by 7 bases, with 12 bases left in between. CDR1 and CDR2 from the germline V gene are SQVTM and ANQGSEA. This CDR3 has 11 residues. Prepared TCR beta cDNA libraries contained unique molecular identifiers. Input populations of 1 to 10 million T cells gave rise to approximately 500,000 cDNA molecules. TCRdb independently ran MiXCR on the PCR reads; one entry per CDR3 protein. The top ten hold approximately 4.2% of the sample, which has roughly 800,000 distinct CDR3 sequences, around 50% seen once. This sample is part of a study of post-analysis software for immune sequencing data. Overall study context: Relapsing-remitting, secondary progressive and progressive-relapsing multiple sclerosis courses were included. Study-level results: Batch-mates among the samples co-clustered strongly by F measure. Five or six TRBV segments were more frequent in patients than controls; TRBV5-6, TRBV5-1 and TRBV20-1 belonged to this group. Multiple sclerosis was associated with a significant reduction in normalized Chao1 diversity relative to controls.

The sample consisted of blood. The source is a girl aged 5-17 years with multiple sclerosis. The chain couples TRBV29-1 to TRBJ2-7; no reliable D call. The CDR3 DNA reads TGCAGCGTTCGGGCGCCCGGTGAGCAGTACTTC. This translates into CSVRAPGEQYF.